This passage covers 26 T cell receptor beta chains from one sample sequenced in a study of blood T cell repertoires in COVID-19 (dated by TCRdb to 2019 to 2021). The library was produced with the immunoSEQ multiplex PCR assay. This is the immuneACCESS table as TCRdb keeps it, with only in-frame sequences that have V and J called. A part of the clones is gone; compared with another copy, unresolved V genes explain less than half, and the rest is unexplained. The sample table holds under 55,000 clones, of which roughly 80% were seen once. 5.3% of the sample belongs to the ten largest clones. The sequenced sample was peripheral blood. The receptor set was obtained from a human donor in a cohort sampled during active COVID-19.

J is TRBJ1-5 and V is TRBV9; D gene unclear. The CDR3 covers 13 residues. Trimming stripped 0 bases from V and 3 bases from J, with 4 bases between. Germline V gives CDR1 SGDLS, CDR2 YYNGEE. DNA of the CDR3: TGTGCCAGCAGCGTAGGTAACAATCAGCCCCAGCATTTT. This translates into CASSVGNNQPQHF.

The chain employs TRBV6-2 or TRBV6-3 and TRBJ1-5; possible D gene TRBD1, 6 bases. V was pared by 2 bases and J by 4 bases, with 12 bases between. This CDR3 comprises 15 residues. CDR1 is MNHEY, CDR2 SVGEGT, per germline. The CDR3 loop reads CASSYIGTSNQPQHF. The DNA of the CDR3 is TGTGCCAGCAGTTACATAGGGACAAGTAATCAGCCCCAGCATTTT.

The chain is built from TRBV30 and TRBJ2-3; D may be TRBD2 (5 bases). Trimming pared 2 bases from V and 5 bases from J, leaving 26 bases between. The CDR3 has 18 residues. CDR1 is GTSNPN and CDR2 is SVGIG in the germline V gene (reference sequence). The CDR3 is CAWSLTNRGNRVRDTQYF. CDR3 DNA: TGTGCCTGGAGTTTGACAAACCGGGGAAACAGAGTTAGAGATACGCAGTATTTT.

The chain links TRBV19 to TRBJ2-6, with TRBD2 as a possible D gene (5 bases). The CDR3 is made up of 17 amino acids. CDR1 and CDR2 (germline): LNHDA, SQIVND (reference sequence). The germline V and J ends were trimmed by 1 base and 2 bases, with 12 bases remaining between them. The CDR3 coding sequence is TGTGCCAGTAGTATAGTAGGATCGCGGGCTGGGGCCAACGTCCTGACTTTC. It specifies CASSIVGSRAGANVLTF.

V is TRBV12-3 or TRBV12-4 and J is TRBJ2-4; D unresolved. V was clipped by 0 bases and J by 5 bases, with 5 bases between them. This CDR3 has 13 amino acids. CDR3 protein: CASSLALQNIQYF. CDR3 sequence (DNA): TGTGCCAGCAGTTTAGCCCTACAAAACATTCAGTACTTC.

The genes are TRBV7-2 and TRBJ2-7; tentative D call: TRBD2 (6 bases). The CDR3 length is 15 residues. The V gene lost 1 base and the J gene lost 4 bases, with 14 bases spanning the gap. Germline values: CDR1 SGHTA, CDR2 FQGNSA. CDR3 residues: CASSLGAVGGYEQYF. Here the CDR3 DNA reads TGTGCCAGCAGCTTAGGAGCCGTGGGGGGTTACGAGCAGTACTTC. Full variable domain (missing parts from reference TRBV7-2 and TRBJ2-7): GAGVSQSPSNKVTEKGKDVELRCDPISGHTALYWYRQSLGQGLEFLIYFQGNSAPDKSGLPSDRFSAERTGGSVSTLTIQRTQQEDSAVYLCASSLGAVGGYEQYFGPGTRLTVT.

CDR3 bases: TGTGCCAGCAGTAAAGCTAGGGGCCGGGGGAGAACCCAGTACTTC. Translated: CASSKARGRGRTQYF. The genes are TRBV5-6 and TRBJ2-5; possibly TRBD2 for D (6 bases). V was clipped by 5 bases and J by 8 bases, with 22 bases between them. CDR1 and CDR2 (germline): SGHDT, YYEEEE. The length of the CDR3 is 15 residues.

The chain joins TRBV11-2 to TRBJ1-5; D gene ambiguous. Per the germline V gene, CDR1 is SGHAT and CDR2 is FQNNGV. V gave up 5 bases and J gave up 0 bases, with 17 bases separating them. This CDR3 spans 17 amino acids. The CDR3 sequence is CASSPPQQTHSNQPQHF. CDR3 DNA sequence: TGTGCCAGCAGCCCCCCCCAACAGACCCATAGCAATCAGCCCCAGCATTTT.

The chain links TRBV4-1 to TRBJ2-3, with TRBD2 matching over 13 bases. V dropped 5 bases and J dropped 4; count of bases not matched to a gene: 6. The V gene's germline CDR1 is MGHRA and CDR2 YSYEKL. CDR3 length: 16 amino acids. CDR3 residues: CASSGRLAGGPDTQYF. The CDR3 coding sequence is TGCGCCAGCAGCGGACGACTAGCGGGGGGCCCAGATACGCAGTATTTT.

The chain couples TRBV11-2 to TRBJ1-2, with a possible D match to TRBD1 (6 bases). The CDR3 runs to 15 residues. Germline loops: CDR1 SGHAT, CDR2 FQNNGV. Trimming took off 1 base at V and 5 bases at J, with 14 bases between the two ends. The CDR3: CASSLGSGHPYGYTF. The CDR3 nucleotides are TGTGCCAGCAGCTTAGGGTCGGGACATCCTTATGGCTACACCTTC.

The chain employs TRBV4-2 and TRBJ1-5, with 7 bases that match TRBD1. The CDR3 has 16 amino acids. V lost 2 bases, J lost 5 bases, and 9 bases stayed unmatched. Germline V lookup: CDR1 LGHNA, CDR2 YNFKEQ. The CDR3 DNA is TGTGCCAGCAGCCAACGACAGGGAGAGTTTGATCAGCCCCAGCATTTT. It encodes CASSQRQGEFDQPQHF.

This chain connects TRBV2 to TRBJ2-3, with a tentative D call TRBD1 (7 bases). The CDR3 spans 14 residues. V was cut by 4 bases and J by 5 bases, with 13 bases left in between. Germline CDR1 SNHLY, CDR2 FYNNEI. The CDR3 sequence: CASSGARGEDTQYF. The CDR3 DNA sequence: TGTGCCAGCAGTGGCGCCAGGGGGGAAGATACGCAGTATTTT.

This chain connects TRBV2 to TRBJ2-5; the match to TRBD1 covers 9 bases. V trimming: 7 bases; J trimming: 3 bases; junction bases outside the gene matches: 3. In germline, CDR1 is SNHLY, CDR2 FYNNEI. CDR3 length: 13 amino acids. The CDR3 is CASIRQGEETQYF. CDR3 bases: TGTGCCAGCATCCGACAGGGGGAAGAGACCCAGTACTTC.

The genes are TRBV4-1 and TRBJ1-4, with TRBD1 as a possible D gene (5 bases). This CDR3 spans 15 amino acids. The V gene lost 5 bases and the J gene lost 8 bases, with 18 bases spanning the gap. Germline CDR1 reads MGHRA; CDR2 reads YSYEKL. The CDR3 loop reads CASSKPLNRGEKLFF. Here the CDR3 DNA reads TGCGCCAGCAGCAAGCCCCTCAATAGGGGCGAAAAACTGTTTTTT.

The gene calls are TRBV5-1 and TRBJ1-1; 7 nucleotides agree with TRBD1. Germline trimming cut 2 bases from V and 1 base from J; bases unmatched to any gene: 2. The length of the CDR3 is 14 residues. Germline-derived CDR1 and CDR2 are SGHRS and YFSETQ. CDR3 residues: CASSFRQGNTEAFF. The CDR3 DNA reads TGCGCCAGCAGCTTCCGACAGGGGAACACTGAAGCTTTCTTT.

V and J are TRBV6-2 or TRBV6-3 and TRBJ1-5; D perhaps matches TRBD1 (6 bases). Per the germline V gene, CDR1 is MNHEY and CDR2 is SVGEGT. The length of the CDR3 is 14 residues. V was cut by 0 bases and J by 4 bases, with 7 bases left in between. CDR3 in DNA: TGTGCCAGCAGTTACTCGACAGGTAATCAGCCCCAGCATTTT. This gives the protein CASSYSTGNQPQHF.

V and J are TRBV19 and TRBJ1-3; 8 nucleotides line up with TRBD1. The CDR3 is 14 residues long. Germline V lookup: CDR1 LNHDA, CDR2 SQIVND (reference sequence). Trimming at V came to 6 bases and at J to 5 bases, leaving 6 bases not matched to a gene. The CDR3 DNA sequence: TGTGCCAGTAGCATGAACAGGGGGAGAAACACCATATATTTT. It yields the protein CASSMNRGRNTIYF.

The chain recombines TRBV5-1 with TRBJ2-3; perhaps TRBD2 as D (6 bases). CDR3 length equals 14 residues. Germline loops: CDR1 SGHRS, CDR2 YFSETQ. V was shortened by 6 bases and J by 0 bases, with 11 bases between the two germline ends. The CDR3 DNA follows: TGCGCCAGCACCCCCGGGACTAGCACAGATACGCAGTATTTT. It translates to CASTPGTSTDTQYF.

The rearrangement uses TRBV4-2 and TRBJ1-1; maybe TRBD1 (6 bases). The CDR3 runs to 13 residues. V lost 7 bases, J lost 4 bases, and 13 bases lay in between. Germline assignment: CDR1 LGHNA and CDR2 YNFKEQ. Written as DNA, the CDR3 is TGTGCCAGCAACGTCGGGACACGCACTGAAGCTTTCTTT. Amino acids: CASNVGTRTEAFF.

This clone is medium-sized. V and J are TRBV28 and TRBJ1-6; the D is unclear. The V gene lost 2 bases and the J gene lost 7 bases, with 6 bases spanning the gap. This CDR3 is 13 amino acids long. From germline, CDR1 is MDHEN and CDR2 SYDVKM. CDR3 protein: CASSLVQNSPLHF. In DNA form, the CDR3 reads TGTGCCAGCAGTTTAGTTCAGAATTCACCCCTCCACTTT.

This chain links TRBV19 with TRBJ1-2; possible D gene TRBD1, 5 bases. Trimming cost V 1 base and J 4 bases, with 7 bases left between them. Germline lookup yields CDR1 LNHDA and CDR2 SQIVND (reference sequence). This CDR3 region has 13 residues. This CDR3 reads CASSIGRAYGYTF. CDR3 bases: TGTGCCAGTAGTATAGGCAGGGCCTATGGCTACACCTTC.

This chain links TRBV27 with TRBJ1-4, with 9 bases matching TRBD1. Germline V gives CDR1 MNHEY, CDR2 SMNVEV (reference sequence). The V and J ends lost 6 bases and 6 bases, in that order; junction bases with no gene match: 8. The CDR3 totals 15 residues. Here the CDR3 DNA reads TGTGCCAGCAGCCAAAGGGACAGGGAAGATGAAAAACTGTTTTTT. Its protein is CASSQRDREDEKLFF.

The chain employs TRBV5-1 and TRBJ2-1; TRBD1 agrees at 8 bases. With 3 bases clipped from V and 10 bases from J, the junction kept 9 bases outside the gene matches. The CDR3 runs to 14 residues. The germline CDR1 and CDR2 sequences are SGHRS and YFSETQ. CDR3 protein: CASSWGQETSEQFF. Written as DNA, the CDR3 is TGCGCCAGCAGCTGGGGACAGGAGACGTCAGAGCAGTTCTTC.

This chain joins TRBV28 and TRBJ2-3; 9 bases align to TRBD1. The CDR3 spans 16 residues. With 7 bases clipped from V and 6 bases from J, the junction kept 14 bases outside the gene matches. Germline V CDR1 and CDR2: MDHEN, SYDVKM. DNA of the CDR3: TGTGCCAGCACCCCGTACTCCCCACAGGGGGCGGATACGCAGTATTTT. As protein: CASTPYSPQGADTQYF. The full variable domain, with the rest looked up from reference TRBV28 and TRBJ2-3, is DVKVTQSSRYLVKRTGEKVFLECVQDMDHENMFWYRQDPGLGLRLIYFSYDVKMKEKGDIPEGYSVSREKKERFSLILESASTNQTSMYLCASTPYSPQGADTQYFGPGTRLTVL.

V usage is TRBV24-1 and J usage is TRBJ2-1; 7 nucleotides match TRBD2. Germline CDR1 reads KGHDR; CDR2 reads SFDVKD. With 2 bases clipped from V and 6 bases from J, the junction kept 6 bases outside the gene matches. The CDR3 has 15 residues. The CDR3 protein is CATSDSPGGTNEQFF. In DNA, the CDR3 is TGTGCCACCAGTGATTCGCCCGGGGGGACCAATGAGCAGTTCTTC.

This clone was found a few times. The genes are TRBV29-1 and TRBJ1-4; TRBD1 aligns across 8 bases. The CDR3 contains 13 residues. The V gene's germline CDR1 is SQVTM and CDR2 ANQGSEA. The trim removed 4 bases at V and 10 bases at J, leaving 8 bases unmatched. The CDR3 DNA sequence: TGCAGCGTTGCAGGACAGGGAGGTGGAAAACTGTTTTTT. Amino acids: CSVAGQGGGKLFF. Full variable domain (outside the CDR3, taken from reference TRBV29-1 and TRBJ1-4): SAVISQKPSRDICQRGTSLTIQCQVDSQVTMMFWYRQQPGQSLTLIATANQGSEATYESGFVIDKFPISRPNLTFSTLTVSNMSPEDSSIYLCSVAGQGGGKLFFGSGTQLSVL.